This T cell receptor beta chain was profiled in a study of post-analysis software for immune sequencing data. Study summary: Both relapsing-remitting and secondary progressive multiple sclerosis featured among the disease courses, as did progressive-relapsing multiple sclerosis.

Study-level findings and limits: Diversity measured as normalized Chao1 was significantly lower in multiple sclerosis patients than in controls. Batch-mates among the samples co-clustered strongly by F measure. Patients showed TRBV5-6, TRBV5-1 and TRBV20-1 among roughly 5 TRBV segments more frequent than in controls.

This CDR3 has 15 residues. Per the germline V gene, CDR1 is DFQATT and CDR2 is SNEGSKA (reference sequence). TCR beta cDNA libraries had unique molecular identifiers. From the PCR reads, TCRdb called clonotypes with MiXCR, one entry per CDR3 protein. Seen here are 750,000 to 950,000 distinct CDR3 sequences, under 70% observed once, and the top ten hold 4.6%. With regard to this clonotype: Its antigen is undetermined.

V and J are TRBV20-1 and TRBJ2-4; the D gene is possibly TRBD1 (6 bases). The tail of the sequence fits TRBJ2-7 better, so the J call may be wrong. Sequenced material: blood. This sequence was found in a girl between 5 and 17 years old with multiple sclerosis. The CDR3 DNA sequence: TGCAGTGCTAGAGATCTGAGACAGGACCACTACGAGCAGTACTTC. Its protein product is CSARDLRQDHYEQYF.